A selection of T cell receptor beta chains follows, all from one sample in a study of T-cell reconstitution after alpha-beta-depleted transplantation in children. TCRdb processed the PCR reads anew with MiXCR; each CDR3 protein has one entry. The sample records approximately 230,000 distinct CDR3 sequences, roughly a quarter being singletons. Sequencing used PBMCs, mostly from graft donor cells, obtained 360 days after TCRalphabeta/CD19-depleted stem cell transplant. These TCRs come from a female patient under 10 years old who had a stem cell transplant for congenital amegakaryocytic thrombocytopenia, so the T cells may come from the graft donor. Both conserved end residues are part of each CDR3.

>TRBJ2-7|17|TRBV4-2
CASSQRSLLGAVYEQYF
>TRBJ2-1|13|TRBV28
CASSKLLYNEQFF
>TRBJ2-1|19|TRBV5-1
CASSLASKSSGWGPYEQFF
>TRBJ2-1|18|TRBV11-2
CASTTTSGGDIPYNEQFF
>TRBJ2-3|16|TRBV9
CASSVRTGSSTDTQYF
>TRBJ1-1|12|TRBV20-1
CSARVLNTEAFF
>TRBJ2-1|17|TRBV4-3
CASSQDWGGIGYNEQFF
>TRBJ2-1|15|TRBV20-1
CSARATSGGDNEQFF
>TRBJ2-2|16|TRBV2
CASSLDSHANTGELFF
>TRBJ2-3|19|TRBV11-2
CASSLEPQRRGYSTDTQYF
>TRBJ2-1|13|TRBV27
CASSFVLGNEQFF
>TRBJ2-7|16|TRBV7-9
CASSAGLAGGNYEQYF
>TRBJ2-1|16|TRBV7-6
CASSRTSYGSYNEQFF
>TRBJ2-5|13|TRBV4-1
CASSQGVLETQYF
>TRBJ1-6|17|TRBV5-1
CASRTTGGSSYNSPLHF
>TRBJ1-1|16|TRBV12-3/TRBV12-4
CASSSVVRGLNTEAFF
>TRBJ2-3|15|TRBV10-3
CAISGRRTGQDTQYF
>TRBJ2-7|16|TRBV6-2/TRBV6-3
CASSLRETDHSYEQYF
>TRBJ2-3|17|TRBV18
CASSPYRLFRNTDTQYF
>TRBJ1-1|14|TRBV6-5
CASIKNPANTEAFF
>TRBJ2-2|15|TRBV30
CAWSVPTANTGELFF
>TRBJ1-2|16|TRBV15
CATSRLGTGGGYGYTF
>TRBJ1-4|16|TRBV5-6
CASRKRNNRQNEKLFF
>TRBJ2-7|15|TRBV5-6
CASSIDREPGYEQYF
>TRBJ1-2|14|TRBV5-1
CASSLVTGALGYTF
>TRBJ2-1|12|TRBV29-1
CSVGQGRDEQFF
>TRBJ2-1|16|TRBV12-3/TRBV12-4
CVSSSPIRDSENEQFF
>TRBJ2-1|13|TRBV29-1
CSVGGMGYNEQFF
>TRBJ2-1|13|TRBV20-1
CSASDTGGAEQFF
>TRBJ2-7|14|TRBV20-1
CSARPPALSYEQYF
>TRBJ2-5|17|TRBV20-1
CSARARTAGGLKETQYF
>TRBJ1-1|14|TRBV28
CASSLLGANTEAFF
>TRBJ1-1|18|TRBV30
CAWNRDRTFWGLDTEAFF
>TRBJ2-7|14|TRBV12-3/TRBV12-4
CASSFFAQGGEQYF
>TRBJ2-3|15|TRBV20-1
CSARDTAGVEDTQYF
>TRBJ2-1|14|TRBV14
CASSQDLNYNEQFF
>TRBJ1-1|14|TRBV18
CASSPYGYDTEAFF
>TRBJ2-3|15|TRBV2
CASRPPPGGTDTQYF
>TRBJ2-7|13|TRBV28
CASSRRNSYEQYF
>TRBJ2-1|17|TRBV12-3/TRBV12-4
CASTQGGLAGGRNEQFF
>TRBJ1-1|12|TRBV12-3/TRBV12-4
CASKRGNTEAFF
>TRBJ1-1|16|TRBV25-1
CASNGPHPDANTEAFF
>TRBJ2-3|15|TRBV6-5
CASTLGLVEADTQYF
>TRBJ2-1|16|TRBV6-2/TRBV6-3
CASSRVSGMGMDEQFF
>TRBJ2-7|15|TRBV20-1
CSARDRGGSHYEQYF
>TRBJ2-7|13|TRBV4-1
CASSQEQTYEQYF
>TRBJ2-5|14|TRBV5-1
CASSSGTAEETQYF
>TRBJ2-7|13|TRBV6-6
CASSYDRTYEQYF
>TRBJ2-7|15|TRBV20-1
CSASPGQRVSYEQYF
>TRBJ2-5|12|TRBV24-1
CATGTEKETQYF
>TRBJ2-7|11|TRBV29-1
CSVETGKQQYF
>TRBJ2-1|15|TRBV12-3/TRBV12-4
CASSRSGGADNEQFF
>TRBJ1-1|14|TRBV29-1
CSAGWGQGATEAFF
>TRBJ1-1|15|TRBV7-2
CASSFTGGAEAEAFF
>TRBJ2-1|15|TRBV11-2
CASSSRTSGRDEQFF
>TRBJ2-3|17|TRBV4-1
CASSQEQSGTSTDTQYF
>TRBJ2-5|12|TRBV12-3/TRBV12-4
CASNAGGSTQYF
>TRBJ2-7|17|TRBV7-3
CASSYTTRREGSYEQYF
>TRBJ1-3|14|TRBV12-3/TRBV12-4
CASKENHSGNTIYF